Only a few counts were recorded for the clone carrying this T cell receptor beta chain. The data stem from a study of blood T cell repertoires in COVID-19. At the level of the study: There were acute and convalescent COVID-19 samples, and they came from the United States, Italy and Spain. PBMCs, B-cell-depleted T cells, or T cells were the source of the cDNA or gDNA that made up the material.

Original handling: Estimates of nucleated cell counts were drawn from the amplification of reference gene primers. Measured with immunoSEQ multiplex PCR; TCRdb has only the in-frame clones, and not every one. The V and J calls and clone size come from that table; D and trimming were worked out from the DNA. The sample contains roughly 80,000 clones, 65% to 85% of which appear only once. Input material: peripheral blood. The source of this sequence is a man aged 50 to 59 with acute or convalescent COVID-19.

The CDR3 sequence is CARTGTGQRTGELFF. CDR3 DNA sequence: TGTGCCAGAACAGGGACAGGGCAGCGCACCGGGGAGCTGTTTTTT. The chain recombines TRBV2 with TRBJ2-2; 9 bases map to TRBD1. The length of the CDR3 is 15 residues. Germline loops: CDR1 SNHLY, CDR2 FYNNEI. V lost 9 bases and J lost 4; bases outside the gene matches: 9.